This T cell receptor beta chain was found in a study of cytomegalovirus exposure and HLA in healthy donors. Both 60 Vbeta primers and 13 Jbeta primers went into the PCR. Repertoires were generated with immunoSEQ multiplex PCR, while TCRdb's copy carries only in-frame clones and drops some. The sample carries some 120,000 clones, roughly 80% recorded once. A few counts support this clone. Its target is not known. Study results and limitations: According to a later analysis, most TCR beta chains associated with CMV appeared HLA-restricted.

When sampled, the donors appeared nominally healthy, though they likely had unrecorded immune exposures. The V segment lost 3 bases and the J segment 0 bases; nucleotides outside the gene matches: 2. Germline loops: CDR1 KGHSH, CDR2 LQKENI. The CDR3 has 17 amino acids. The receptor was isolated from a woman aged 40-49 years in good health and CMV-seropositive. The chain combines TRBV18 with TRBJ2-1; 13 bases agree with TRBD2. Sequencing was carried out using PBMCs. CDR3 amino acids: CASSPRTSGGSYNEQFF. Written as DNA, the CDR3 is TGTGCCAGCTCACCTAGGACTAGCGGGGGCTCCTACAATGAGCAGTTCTTC.